The 17 T cell receptor beta chains below come from one sample, sequenced in a study of response to subunit inactivated influenza vaccine. TCRdb reanalysed the RT-PCR reads using MiXCR and keeps one entry per CDR3 protein. The sample records about 540,000 distinct CDR3 sequences, around 25% being singletons. A further study also used this sample, focusing on T cells expressing NK-cell markers. That source adds: For TCR beta, cDNA was produced by 5'RACE template switching with UMIs.

The sequencing used CD4+ T cells sorted from PBMCs, collected roughly 12 days after vaccination. The receptors shown here come from a man in his fifties or sixties who received an inactivated influenza vaccine.

This clonotype has more than one count but fewer than ten. V usage is TRBV9 and J usage is TRBJ2-1; D may correspond to TRBD1 or TRBD2 (5 bases each). The CDR3 spans 15 residues. V was cut by 0 bases and J by 0 bases, with 7 bases left in between. Looked up from germline, CDR1 is SGDLS and CDR2 is YYNGEE. In nucleotides, the CDR3 is TGTGCCAGCAGCGTAGGGGACCCCTCCTACAATGAGCAGTTCTTC. Translated: CASSVGDPSYNEQFF.

This clonotype has only a few counts. V and J are TRBV7-9 and TRBJ2-1; D remains ambiguous. Trimming pared 5 bases from V and 4 bases from J, leaving 12 bases between. This CDR3 has 14 amino acids. CDR1 is SEHNR and CDR2 is FQNEAQ in the germline V gene (reference sequence). This chain's CDR3 is CASSPKDWYNEQFF. In DNA, the CDR3 is TGTGCCAGCAGCCCTAAGGATTGGTACAATGAGCAGTTCTTC.

This clonotype was detected only a few times. This chain joins TRBV10-3 and TRBJ2-7; the D gene could be TRBD1 or TRBD2 (6 bases each). Looked up from germline, CDR1 is ENHRY and CDR2 is SYGVKD. The CDR3 consists of 12 residues. V lost 10 bases, J lost 1 base, and 11 bases lay in between. The chain's CDR3 is CATLGGSYEQYF. The CDR3 DNA sequence: TGTGCCACCCTAGGGGGGTCCTACGAGCAGTACTTC.

This chain links TRBV20-1 with TRBJ1-2; TRBD1 is a possible D gene (5 bases). Germline CDR1 is DFQATT and CDR2 is SNEGSKA (reference sequence). The CDR3 covers 14 residues. The ends were cut back, 5 bases at V and 4 bases at J, with 17 bases in the middle. CDR3 DNA sequence: TGCAGTGCTCTAACCGACGGGGCCGTCTATGGCTACACCTTC. Its translation: CSALTDGAVYGYTF.

V gene TRBV6-2 or TRBV6-3 combines with J gene TRBJ1-5, with unresolved D. Germline-derived CDR1 and CDR2 are MNHEY and SVGEGT. CDR3 length: 15 amino acids. Between the trimmed V and J ends, which lost 6 bases and 2 bases, there was a span of 14 bases. The CDR3 spells CASSPYVDGNQPQHF. The CDR3 DNA reads TGTGCCAGCAGCCCATACGTGGACGGCAATCAGCCCCAGCATTTT.

A remark on this clonotype: A read error may produce the germline difference seen at one junction end. V and J are TRBV5-1 and TRBJ1-1, with TRBD1 matching over 7 bases. Germline assignment: CDR1 SGHRS and CDR2 YFSETQ. The CDR3 has 11 residues. The CDR3 DNA sequence: TGCGCCAGCAGCGTCCTGACAGGGTTGGTCTTT. Translating it yields CASSVLTGLVF.

This chain joins TRBV10-3 and TRBJ2-5; D possibly corresponds to TRBD2 (5 bases). This CDR3 comprises 15 residues. The germline V gene has CDR1 ENHRY and CDR2 SYGVKD. V lost 0 bases and J 4 bases, leaving 12 bases between the germline ends. CDR3 region: CAISESTASSETQYF. CDR3 DNA sequence: TGTGCCATCAGTGAGTCGACGGCTAGCTCAGAGACCCAGTACTTC.

The rearrangement joins TRBV29-1 to TRBJ2-1, with 9 bases fitting TRBD2. Germline loops: CDR1 SQVTM, CDR2 ANQGSEA. After removal of 2 bases from V and 4 bases from J, the junction contained 6 bases not matched to a gene. The CDR3 is 15 amino acids. Written as DNA, the CDR3 is TGCAGCGTTGAAAAAATAGCGGGGGTGTACAATGAGCAGTTCTTC. Translation gives CSVEKIAGVYNEQFF.

The chain combines TRBV12-3 or TRBV12-4 with TRBJ2-1; TRBD2 is a possible D gene (6 bases). The CDR3 extends over 13 amino acids. CDR3 coding DNA: TGTGCTAGCGGCCCGCAGTGGGTGAATGAGCAGTTCTTC. This sequence encodes CASGPQWVNEQFF.

This clonotype was seen more than once but under ten times. The V gene is TRBV29-1, the J gene TRBJ2-7, with D uncertain. V lost 5 bases to trimming and J lost 7 bases, with 15 bases between them. This CDR3 contains 12 residues. Germline V gene sequence: CDR1 SQVTM, CDR2 ANQGSEA. CDR3 protein: CSVLDGSTEQYF. CDR3 DNA sequence: TGCAGCGTTCTTGACGGTTCTACGGAGCAGTACTTC.

In this sample, this clonotype turned up many times. V usage is TRBV12-3 or TRBV12-4 and J usage is TRBJ2-2; no clear D gene. This CDR3 is 12 amino acids long. V was trimmed by 7 bases and J by 5 bases, leaving 8 bases between them. The CDR3 nucleotides read TGTGCCAGCACCCTACATACCGGGGAGCTGTTTTTT. Encoded protein: CASTLHTGELFF.

The chain joins TRBV27 to TRBJ1-6, with D possibly matching TRBD1 (6 bases). Deletions cut 3 bases from V and 5 bases from J, with 11 bases between. The CDR3 totals 15 residues. The germline CDR1 and CDR2 sequences are MNHEY and SMNVEV (reference sequence). The CDR3 nucleotides are TGTGCCAGCAGTTTGGGGGCAGCCAATAATTCACCCCTCCACTTT. Translating it yields CASSLGAANNSPLHF.

This clonotype was recorded many times. The rearrangement uses TRBV7-2 and TRBJ2-7, with unresolved D. Trimming left V 2 bases short and J 5 bases short, with 4 bases between. Germline V gives CDR1 SGHTA, CDR2 FQGNSA. The CDR3 length is 11 residues. This CDR3 reads CASSLLDEQYF. DNA for the CDR3: TGTGCCAGCAGCTTATTGGACGAGCAGTACTTC.

This clonotype has only a few counts. V and J are TRBV4-2 and TRBJ2-3; 8 bases map to TRBD2. CDR1 and CDR2 from the germline V gene are LGHNA and YNFKEQ. This CDR3 has 14 amino acids. V trimming: 2 bases; J trimming: 6 bases; junction bases outside the gene matches: 4. The DNA for the CDR3 is TGTGCCAGCAGCCAACGGGGGGGGCCGGATACGCAGTATTTT. Its protein is CASSQRGGPDTQYF.

The V gene is TRBV6-6, the J gene TRBJ2-7, with D perhaps matching TRBD2 (6 bases). Trimming removed 2 bases at V and 6 bases at J, with 11 bases between. The CDR3 sequence is 13 residues long. The V gene's germline CDR1 is MNHNY and CDR2 SVGAGI (reference sequence). CDR3 in amino acids: CASSYAGGAEQYF. In DNA form, the CDR3 reads TGTGCCAGCAGTTACGCAGGAGGGGCCGAGCAGTACTTC.

This clonotype has only a few counts. This chain links TRBV2 with TRBJ1-5, with D possibly being TRBD1 (5 bases). The CDR3 totals 15 residues. Trimming took off 6 bases at V and 3 bases at J, with 15 bases between the two ends. In germline, CDR1 is SNHLY, CDR2 FYNNEI. CDR3 loop: CASRGVQGINQPQHF. For the CDR3, the DNA is TGTGCCAGCAGGGGCGTCCAGGGAATCAATCAGCCCCAGCATTTT.

The rearrangement joins TRBV28 to TRBJ1-2; no clear D. The CDR3 spans 12 residues. Germline loops: CDR1 MDHEN, CDR2 SYDVKM. Between the trimmed V and J ends, which lost 3 bases and 4 bases, there was a span of 6 bases. In nucleotides, the CDR3 is TGTGCCAGCAGTTTGCCCACCTATGGCTACACCTTC. This sequence encodes CASSLPTYGYTF.